This is a list of T cell receptor beta chains from one sample in a study of chemoradiotherapy in HPV16-positive cancers. Some clones are missing from TCRdb's copy, which holds only in-frame ones; the method was immunoSEQ multiplex PCR. The data hold around 6,200 clones, with 83% observed a single time. Source: tumor tissue, taken from a patient who underwent chemoradiotherapy. All receptors come from a human donor with HPV-associated anogenital cancer. Each CDR3 is given with its conserved first and last residue. Clone size is not always given. Where it is, it says once, few, many or a class for expanded clones.

j_call clone_size cdr3_length v_call cdr3_aa
TRBJ1-1 once 13 TRBV29-1 CSVDGPESTEAFF
TRBJ1-2 . 15 TRBV5-1 CASSSNRGFVYGYTF
TRBJ2-2 . 14 TRBV29-1 CSGREVGEAGELFF
TRBJ2-1 . 13 TRBV15 CATSRESRNEQFF
TRBJ1-4 . 15 TRBV6-1 CAGGEFGMANEKLFF
TRBJ1-5 . 15 TRBV5-6 CASSFMSGGYQPQHF
TRBJ1-1 . 14 TRBV5-4 CASSFLRENTEAFF
TRBJ1-2 . 14 TRBV11-2 CASSPGGLIYGYTF
TRBJ1-1 large 15 TRBV2 CASSAFSESNTEAFF
TRBJ2-7 few 14 TRBV5-4 CASSPEGPSYEQYF
TRBJ1-5 . 12 TRBV19 CASGGSNQPQHF
TRBJ2-7 . 13 TRBV25-1 CASSAQGVYEQYF
TRBJ2-5 . 14 TRBV6-1 CASRSGTGEETQYF
TRBJ2-7 . 12 TRBV6-5 CASKGKPYEQYF
TRBJ2-7 . 14 TRBV4-2 CASSQGTVAYEQYF
TRBJ2-7 once 14 TRBV6-1 CASSGGQISYEQYF
TRBJ2-1 . 17 TRBV7-6 CASSPSTARGTGNEQFF
TRBJ2-2 . 15 TRBV18 CASSQSLKNTGELFF
TRBJ1-1 . 14 TRBV6-5 CASSHRDRVTEAFF
TRBJ2-2 . 16 TRBV5-4 CASSLDSAGNTGELFF
TRBJ1-5 . 17 TRBV18 CASSEAGTVYSNQPQHF
TRBJ1-4 . 15 TRBV5-6 CASSLRTGRGEKLFF
TRBJ2-5 . 15 TRBV10-3 CAINPGPTAGETQYF
TRBJ2-7 . 14 TRBV5-1 CASTIGQGLNEQYF
TRBJ2-3 . 15 TRBV5-1 CASSLKPGGDDTQYF
TRBJ1-4 once 13 TRBV18 CASSPKGDEKLFF
TRBJ2-1 . 16 TRBV7-6 CASSLVGGANHNEQFF
TRBJ2-5 . 17 TRBV13 CASSSTLLAGVRETQYF
TRBJ2-7 . 13 TRBV19 CASAGLAGGEQYF
TRBJ1-4 . 15 TRBV15 CATSRDGSRIEKLFF
TRBJ1-2 once 12 TRBV9 CASSVSGYGYTF
TRBJ2-6 . 17 TRBV9 CASSRQGKGSGANVLTF
TRBJ1-4 . 14 TRBV27 CASRVTGGNEKLFF
TRBJ2-3 . 15 TRBV7-9 CASSAYRGSTDTQYF
TRBJ2-1 . 16 TRBV4-1 CASSQYRGRIGDEQFF
TRBJ2-5 . 16 TRBV4-1 CASSQDKDNRGETQYF
TRBJ1-4 . 14 TRBV5-1 CASSYSGRDEKLFF
TRBJ2-1 . 12 TRBV10-2 CASSDTSGSQFF
TRBJ2-3 large 22 TRBV30 CAWSVLIWRERAGPASTDTQYF
TRBJ2-3 . 15 TRBV15 CATSRDPSATDTQYF
TRBJ1-1 . 13 TRBV15 CATSRADGTEAFF
TRBJ2-3 . 16 TRBV5-1 CASSSQYSLSTDTQYF